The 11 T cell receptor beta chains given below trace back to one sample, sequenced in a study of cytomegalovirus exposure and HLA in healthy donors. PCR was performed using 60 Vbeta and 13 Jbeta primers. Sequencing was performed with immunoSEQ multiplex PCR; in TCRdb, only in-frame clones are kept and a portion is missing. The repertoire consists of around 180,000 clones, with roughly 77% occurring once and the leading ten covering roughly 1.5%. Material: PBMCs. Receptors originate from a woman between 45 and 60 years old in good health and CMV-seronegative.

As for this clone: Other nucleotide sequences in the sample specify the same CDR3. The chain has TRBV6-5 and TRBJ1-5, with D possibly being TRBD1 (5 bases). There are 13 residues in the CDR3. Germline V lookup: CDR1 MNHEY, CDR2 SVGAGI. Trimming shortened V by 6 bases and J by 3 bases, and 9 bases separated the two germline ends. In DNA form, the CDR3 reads TGTGCCAGCAGAACAGGATTCAATCAGCCCCAGCATTTT. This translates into CASRTGFNQPQHF.

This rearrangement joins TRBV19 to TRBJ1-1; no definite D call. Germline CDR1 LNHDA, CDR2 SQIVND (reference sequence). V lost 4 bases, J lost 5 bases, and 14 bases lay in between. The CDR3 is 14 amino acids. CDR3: CASSTRPEETEAFF. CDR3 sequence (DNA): TGTGCCAGTAGTACCCGACCCGAGGAGACTGAAGCTTTCTTT.

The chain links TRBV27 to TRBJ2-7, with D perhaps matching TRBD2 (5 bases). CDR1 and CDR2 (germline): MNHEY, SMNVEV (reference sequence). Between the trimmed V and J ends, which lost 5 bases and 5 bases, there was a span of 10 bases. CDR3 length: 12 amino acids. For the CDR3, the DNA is TGTGCCAGCAGTCTCCCGAGGGACGAGCAGTACTTC. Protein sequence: CASSLPRDEQYF.

The CDR3 DNA sequence: TGTGCCAGTAGTATTCCGGGACAGGGCAACGGCTACACCTTC. It yields the protein CASSIPGQGNGYTF. V is TRBV19 and J is TRBJ1-2; TRBD1 agrees at 9 bases. J gave up 8 bases and V 3 bases, and 7 bases lay outside the gene matches. Germline CDR1 LNHDA, CDR2 SQIVND (reference sequence). This CDR3 has 14 amino acids.

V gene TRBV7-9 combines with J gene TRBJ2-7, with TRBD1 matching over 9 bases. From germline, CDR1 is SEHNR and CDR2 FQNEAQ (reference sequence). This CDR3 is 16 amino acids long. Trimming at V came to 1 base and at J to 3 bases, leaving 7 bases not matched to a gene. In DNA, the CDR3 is TGTGCCAGCAGCTTAGGGACCGGGACAGGGTACTACGAGCAGTACTTC. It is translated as CASSLGTGTGYYEQYF.

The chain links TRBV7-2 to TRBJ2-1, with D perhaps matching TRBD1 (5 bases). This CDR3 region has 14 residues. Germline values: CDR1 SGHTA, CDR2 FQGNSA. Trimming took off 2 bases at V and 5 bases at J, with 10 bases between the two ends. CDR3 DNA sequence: TGTGCCAGCAGCTTAAGGACACAGAACAATGAGCAGTTCTTC. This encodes CASSLRTQNNEQFF.

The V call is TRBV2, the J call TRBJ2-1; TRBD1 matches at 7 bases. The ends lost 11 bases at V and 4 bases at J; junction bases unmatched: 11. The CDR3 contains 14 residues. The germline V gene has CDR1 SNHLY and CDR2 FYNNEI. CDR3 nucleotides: TGTGCCGGGACGGCACGGGACAGATACAATGAGCAGTTCTTC. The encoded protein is CAGTARDRYNEQFF.

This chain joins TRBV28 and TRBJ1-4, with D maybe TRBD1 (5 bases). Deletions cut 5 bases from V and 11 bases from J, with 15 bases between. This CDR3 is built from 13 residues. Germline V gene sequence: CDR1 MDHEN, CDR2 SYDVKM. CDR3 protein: CASSGGAPDKLFF. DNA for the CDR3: TGTGCCAGCAGTGGCGGGGCTCCTGATAAACTGTTTTTT. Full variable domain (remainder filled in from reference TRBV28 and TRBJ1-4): DVKVTQSSRYLVKRTGEKVFLECVQDMDHENMFWYRQDPGLGLRLIYFSYDVKMKEKGDIPEGYSVSREKKERFSLILESASTNQTSMYLCASSGGAPDKLFFGSGTQLSVL.

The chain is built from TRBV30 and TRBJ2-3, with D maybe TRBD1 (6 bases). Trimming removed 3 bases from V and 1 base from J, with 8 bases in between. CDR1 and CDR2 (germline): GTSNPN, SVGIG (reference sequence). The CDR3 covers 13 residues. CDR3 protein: CAWRRTGTDTQYF. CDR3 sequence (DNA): TGTGCCTGGAGGCGGACAGGCACAGATACGCAGTATTTT.

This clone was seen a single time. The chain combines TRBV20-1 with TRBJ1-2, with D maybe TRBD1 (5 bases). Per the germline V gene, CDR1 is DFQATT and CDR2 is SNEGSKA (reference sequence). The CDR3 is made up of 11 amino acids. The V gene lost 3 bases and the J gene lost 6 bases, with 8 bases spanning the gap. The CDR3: CSASAGNGYTF. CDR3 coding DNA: TGCAGTGCTAGTGCAGGGAATGGCTACACCTTC.

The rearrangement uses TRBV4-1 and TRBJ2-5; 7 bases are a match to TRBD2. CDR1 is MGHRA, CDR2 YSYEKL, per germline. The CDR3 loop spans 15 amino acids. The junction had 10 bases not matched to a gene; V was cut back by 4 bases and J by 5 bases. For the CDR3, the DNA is TGCGCCAGCAGCCCCCTCGGGCGGGAGAGGGAGACCCAGTACTTC. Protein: CASSPLGRERETQYF.